This TCR beta chain emerged from a study of CD8+CD57+ T cells in acquired aplastic anemia. Study findings and constraints: It was found that more than 25 CD8+ CDR3 sequences were shared between patients and controls.

As regards this clonotype: Its cognate antigen is unknown. At one of its ends the junction is not consistent with the germline gene, which may arise from a read error.

This CDR3 has 15 residues. Patients selected for sequencing had displayed CD8+CD57+ cell expansion by flow cytometry. Each patient had severe acquired aplastic anemia. The study sampled blood from patients who had received no therapy. Template material for TCR beta VDJ and CDR3 profiling consisted of genomic DNA. TCRdb re-called the reads through MiXCR, storing one row per CDR3 protein. The sample contains under 250,000 distinct CDR3 sequences, approximately 60% of which appear only once. The TCR originated in a human donor with aplastic anemia. The V gene is TRBV12-3 or TRBV12-4, the J gene TRBJ1-1, with a weak D call TRBD1 (5 bases). Sequencing input: sorted CD4+, CD8+, or CD8+CD57+ T cells (not recorded which) from PBMCs. For the CDR3, the DNA is TGTGCCAGCAGGGTAGAATCCGGGACGAACACTGGAGCTTTCTTT. It codes for CASRVESGTNTGAFF.